The rows below give T cell receptor beta chains drawn from one sample of a study of beta chain features in type 1 diabetes. Some clones are missing from TCRdb's copy, which holds only in-frame ones; the method was immunoSEQ multiplex PCR. The sample lists 350,000 or so clones, about 20% occurring once. The sequenced sample was naive CD4+ T cells from blood. The origin of the receptors is a woman in her late teens or twenties in good health. CDR3s include the opening cysteine and the closing phenylalanine or tryptophan. A D gene is named only where the DNA matches it firmly. Not all rows give a size; the values are once, few, many and, for expanded clones, a class.

d_gene	abundance	j_gene	v_gene	CDR3nt	CDR3aa
NA	few	TRBJ1-3	TRBV9	TGTGCCAGCAGCGTAGCGGGACAAAACTCTGGAAACACCATATATTTT	CASSVAGQNSGNTIYF
TRBD2	few	TRBJ2-5	TRBV5-1	TGCGCCAGCAGCGTGACTAGCGGGGAAGAGACCCAGTACTTC	CASSVTSGEETQYF
TRBD1	few	TRBJ2-3	TRBV5-4	TGTGCCAGCAGCTTCGGACAGGCGATCACAGATACGCAGTATTTT	CASSFGQAITDTQYF
NA	NA	TRBJ2-3	TRBV5-4	TGTGCCAGCAGCTTGGTTGAGACAGATACGCAGTATTTT	CASSLVETDTQYF
NA	NA	TRBJ1-1	TRBV19	TGTGCCAGTAGTAGCCAGGGTTATGGAACTGAAGCTTTCTTT	CASSSQGYGTEAFF
NA	few	TRBJ1-1	TRBV5-1	TGCGCCAGCAGCTTGAACGGGGACACTGAAGCTTTCTTT	CASSLNGDTEAFF
TRBD1	NA	TRBJ1-2	TRBV27	TGTGCCAGCAGCAGACAGGGGTTAGACTATGGCTACACCTTC	CASSRQGLDYGYTF
NA	NA	TRBJ1-2	TRBV30	TGTGCCTGGAGTGTAACCGCGGGACCCCTGGATGGCTACACCTTC	CAWSVTAGPLDGYTF
NA	few	TRBJ1-2	TRBV7-9	TGTGCCAGCAGCTTAGGTTCAGACAGCTATGGCTACACCTTC	CASSLGSDSYGYTF
TRBD2	few	TRBJ2-5	TRBV5-4	TGTGCCAGCAGCTTGGGGCTAGCGGGACCAGTGGAGACCCAGTACTTC	CASSLGLAGPVETQYF
NA	NA	TRBJ2-1	TRBV19	TGTGCCAGTAGTGTCTTCAATGAGCAGTTCTTC	CASSVFNEQFF
NA	few	TRBJ2-1	TRBV19	TGTGCCAGTAGTATGGGGGCCAGCGGTGACCCATACAATGAGCAGTTCTTC	CASSMGASGDPYNEQFF
NA	NA	TRBJ1-2	TRBV10-3	TGTGCCATCAGTGAGTCGTTAGGGGCGAACTATGGCTACACCTTC	CAISESLGANYGYTF
TRBD2	NA	TRBJ2-7	TRBV7-9	TGTGCCAGCAGCTCACCGGGACTAGAATTCTACGAGCAGTACTTC	CASSSPGLEFYEQYF
TRBD2	NA	TRBJ2-5	TRBV5-8	TGTGCCAGCAGCTTGGGGGCCGGGACTAGCGGGGGAGAGACCCAGTACTTC	CASSLGAGTSGGETQYF
NA	few	TRBJ1-2	TRBV29-1	TGCAGCGTCACGGGACTCGGGTTCTATGGCTACACCTTC	CSVTGLGFYGYTF
NA	NA	TRBJ2-1	TRBV6-1	TGTGCCACCTGGACTACGGAGGATGAGCAGTTCTTC	CATWTTEDEQFF
NA	few	TRBJ1-2	TRBV30	TGTGCCTGGAGTCGAGACAGCAGCTATGGCTACACCTTC	CAWSRDSSYGYTF
NA	few	TRBJ2-3	TRBV19	TGTGCCAGTACGTGGAGAGATACGCAGTATTTT	CASTWRDTQYF
TRBD2	few	TRBJ2-1	TRBV7-6	TGTGCCAGCAGCCCCCCGACTAGCGGGGTAACAAATGAGCAGTTCTTC	CASSPPTSGVTNEQFF
TRBD2	NA	TRBJ2-5	TRBV19	TGTGCCAGTAGAGCCCGACTAGCGGGGGGACAAGGGACCCAGTACTTC	CASRARLAGGQGTQYF
NA	few	TRBJ1-1	TRBV5-4	TGTGCCAGCAGCTCGGGAACCGAAAGGGCTTTCTTT	CASSSGTERAFF
TRBD1	few	TRBJ1-2	TRBV29-1	TGCAGCGTTGTCCCTCGGACAGGGGGTAATTATGGCTACACCTTC	CSVVPRTGGNYGYTF
TRBD2	NA	TRBJ2-1	TRBV19	TGTGCCAGTAAAACTAGCGGGATTAGAAATGAGCAGTTCTTC	CASKTSGIRNEQFF
NA	NA	TRBJ2-5	TRBV12-5	TGTGCTAGTGGTGGCGGGACCCAGTACTTC	CASGGGTQYF
NA	NA	TRBJ2-1	TRBV30	TGTGCCTGGAGTGTGACAGGCACGAATGAGCAGTTCTTC	CAWSVTGTNEQFF
NA	NA	TRBJ1-2	TRBV9	TGTGCCAGCTCCCCGGCAGTAAAATTAAGGGGCTATGGCTACACCTTC	CASSPAVKLRGYGYTF
NA	NA	TRBJ1-5	TRBV2	TGTGCCAGCAGTGAACAGGGTGTCAATCAGCCCCAGCATTTT	CASSEQGVNQPQHF
NA	NA	TRBJ2-7	TRBV12-5	TGTGCTAGTGGTGGCCTCCAATGGGGCTCAATTCACTACGAGCAGTACTTC	CASGGLQWGSIHYEQYF
NA	NA	TRBJ2-2	TRBV27	TGTGCCAGCAGTCGGGACTACACCGGGGAGCTGTTTTTT	CASSRDYTGELFF
TRBD1	NA	TRBJ2-7	TRBV4-3	TGCGCCAGCAGCCAGGAAAGACAGGGATTGCCCTACGAGCAGTACTTC	CASSQERQGLPYEQYF
TRBD2	NA	TRBJ2-1	TRBV4-2	TGTGCCAGCAGCCAGACTTCGGGACTAGCGGGTTTTAAGGAGCAGTTCTTC	CASSQTSGLAGFKEQFF
TRBD2	NA	TRBJ2-7	TRBV7-8	TGTGCCAGCAACCTTGGGGGGGGTTCCTACGAGCAGTACTTC	CASNLGGGSYEQYF
NA	NA	TRBJ1-1	TRBV30	TGTGCCTGGAAAAAAGGAGATTTGAACACTGAAGCTTTCTTT	CAWKKGDLNTEAFF
TRBD2	few	TRBJ2-7	TRBV2	TGTGCCAGCAGTGGGCCTAGCGGGGGCCGGCAGTACTTC	CASSGPSGGRQYF
TRBD2	NA	TRBJ2-7	TRBV18	TGTGCCAGCTCACCAGACCTAGCGGGAGAGCAGTACTTC	CASSPDLAGEQYF
TRBD2	few	TRBJ2-2	TRBV2	TGTGCCAGCAGGCGGGGGGACCCCCCCGGGGAGCTGTTTTTT	CASRRGDPPGELFF
TRBD1	few	TRBJ2-3	TRBV5-4	TGTGCCACCTCAGACCTCGACAGGGGTGGAGTGACAGATACGCAGTATTTT	CATSDLDRGGVTDTQYF
TRBD1	NA	TRBJ1-1	TRBV7-9	TGTGCCAGCAGCTTTAGACAGGGGGGAACTGAAGCTTTCTTT	CASSFRQGGTEAFF
TRBD1	few	TRBJ2-7	TRBV7-3	TGTGCCAGCAGCCTAGGTCCCCGGGCAGGGGGTCCATACGAGCAGTACTTC	CASSLGPRAGGPYEQYF
NA	few	TRBJ1-2	TRBV7-2	TGTGCCAGCAGCTTAGCGGGGGGTTCGGTCTATGGCTACACCTTC	CASSLAGGSVYGYTF
TRBD1	few	TRBJ1-3	TRBV11-3	TGTGCCAGCAGCACGAGGGACAGGGGTTCCGGAAACACCATATATTTT	CASSTRDRGSGNTIYF